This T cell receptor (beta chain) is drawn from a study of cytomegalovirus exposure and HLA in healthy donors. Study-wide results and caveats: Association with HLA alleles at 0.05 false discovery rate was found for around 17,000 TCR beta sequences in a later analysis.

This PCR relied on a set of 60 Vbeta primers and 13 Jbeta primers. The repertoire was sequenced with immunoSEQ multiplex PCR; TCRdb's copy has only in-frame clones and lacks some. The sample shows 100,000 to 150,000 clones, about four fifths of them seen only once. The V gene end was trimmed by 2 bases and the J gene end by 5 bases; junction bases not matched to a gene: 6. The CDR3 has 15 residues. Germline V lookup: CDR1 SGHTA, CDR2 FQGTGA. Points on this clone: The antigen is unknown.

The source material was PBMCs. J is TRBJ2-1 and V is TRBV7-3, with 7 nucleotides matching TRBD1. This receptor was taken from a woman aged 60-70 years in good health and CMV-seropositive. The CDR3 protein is CASSLGQDTDNEQFF. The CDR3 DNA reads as TGTGCCAGCAGCTTAGGACAGGACACCGACAATGAGCAGTTCTTC.